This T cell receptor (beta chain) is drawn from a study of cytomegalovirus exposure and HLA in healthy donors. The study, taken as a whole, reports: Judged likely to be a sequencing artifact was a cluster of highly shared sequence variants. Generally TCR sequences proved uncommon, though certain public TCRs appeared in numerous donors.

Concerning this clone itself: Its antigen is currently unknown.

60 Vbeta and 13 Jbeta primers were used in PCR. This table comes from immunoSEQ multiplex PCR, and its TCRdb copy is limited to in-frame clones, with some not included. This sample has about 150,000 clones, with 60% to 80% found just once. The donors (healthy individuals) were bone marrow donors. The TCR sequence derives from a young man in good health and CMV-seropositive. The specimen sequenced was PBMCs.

CDR3 sequence (DNA): TGTGCCAGCATCGACCCTAGGGGTTTGGTCTCCTACGAGCAGTACTTC. This gives the protein CASIDPRGLVSYEQYF. This chain links TRBV2 with TRBJ2-7, with D perhaps matching TRBD1 (5 bases). Germline V gene lookup returns CDR1 SNHLY and CDR2 FYNNEI. Trimming cost V 7 bases and J 0 bases, with 19 bases left between them. The CDR3 runs 16 residues.